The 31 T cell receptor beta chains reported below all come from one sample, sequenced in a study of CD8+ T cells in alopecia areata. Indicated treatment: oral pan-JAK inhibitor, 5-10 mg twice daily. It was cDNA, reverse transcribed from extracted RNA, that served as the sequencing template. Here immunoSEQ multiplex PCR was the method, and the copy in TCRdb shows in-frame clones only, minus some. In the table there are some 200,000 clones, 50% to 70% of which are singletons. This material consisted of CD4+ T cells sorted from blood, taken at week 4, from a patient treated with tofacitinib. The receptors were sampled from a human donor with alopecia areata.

In DNA form, the CDR3 reads TGTGCCAGCAGCCCCTGGAACGAGGATGAGCAGTTCTTC. Translating gives CASSPWNEDEQFF. The rearrangement uses TRBV9 and TRBJ2-1; D not certain. The V end lost 4 bases, the J end lost 8 bases, and 13 bases lay between the germline ends. The germline V gene has CDR1 SGDLS and CDR2 YYNGEE. The CDR3 is 13 residues long.

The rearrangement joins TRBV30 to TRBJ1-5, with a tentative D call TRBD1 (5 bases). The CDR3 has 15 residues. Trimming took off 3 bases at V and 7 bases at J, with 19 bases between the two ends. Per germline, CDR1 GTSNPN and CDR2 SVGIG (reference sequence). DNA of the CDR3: TGTGCCTGGAGGGGGGACCTGAGGGGCGGGCAGCCCCAGCATTTT. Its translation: CAWRGDLRGGQPQHF.

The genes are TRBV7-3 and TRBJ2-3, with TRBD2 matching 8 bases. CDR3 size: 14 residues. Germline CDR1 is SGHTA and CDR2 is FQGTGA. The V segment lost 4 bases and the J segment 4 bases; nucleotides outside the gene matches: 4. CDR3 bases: TGTGCCAGCAGCTCGGGACTAGATTCAGATACGCAGTATTTT. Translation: CASSSGLDSDTQYF.

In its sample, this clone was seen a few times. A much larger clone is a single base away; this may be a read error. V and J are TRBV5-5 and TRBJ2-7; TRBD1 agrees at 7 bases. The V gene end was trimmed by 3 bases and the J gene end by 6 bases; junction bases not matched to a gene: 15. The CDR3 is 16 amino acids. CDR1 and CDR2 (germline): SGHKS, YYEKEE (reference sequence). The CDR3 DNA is TGTGCCAGCAGCTCCGACGGGCGGACAGGACCCCCCGAGCAGTACTTC. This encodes CASSSDGRTGPPEQYF.

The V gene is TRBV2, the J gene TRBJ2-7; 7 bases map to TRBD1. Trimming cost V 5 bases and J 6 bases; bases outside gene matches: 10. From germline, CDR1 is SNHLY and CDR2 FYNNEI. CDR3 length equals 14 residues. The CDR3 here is CASSSVTGRGEQYF. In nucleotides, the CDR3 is TGTGCCAGCAGTTCCGTGACAGGGAGAGGCGAGCAGTACTTC.

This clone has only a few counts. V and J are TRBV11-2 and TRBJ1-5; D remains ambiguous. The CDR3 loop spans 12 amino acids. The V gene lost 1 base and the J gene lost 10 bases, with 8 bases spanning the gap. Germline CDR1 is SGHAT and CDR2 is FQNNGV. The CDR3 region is CASSLGFPPQHF. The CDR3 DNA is TGTGCCAGCAGCTTAGGGTTCCCACCCCAGCATTTT.

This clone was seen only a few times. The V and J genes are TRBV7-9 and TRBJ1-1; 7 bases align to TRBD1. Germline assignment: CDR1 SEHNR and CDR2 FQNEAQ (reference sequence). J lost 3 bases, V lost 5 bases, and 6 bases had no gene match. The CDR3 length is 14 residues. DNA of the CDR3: TGTGCCAGCAGCCACCGACAGGGCGACACTGAAGCTTTCTTT. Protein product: CASSHRQGDTEAFF.

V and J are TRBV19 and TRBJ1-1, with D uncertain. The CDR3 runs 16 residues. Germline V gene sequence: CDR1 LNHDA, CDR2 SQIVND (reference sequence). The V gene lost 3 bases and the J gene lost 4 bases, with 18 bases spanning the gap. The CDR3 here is CASSIGISAPGTEAFF. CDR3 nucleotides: TGTGCCAGTAGTATTGGAATCTCTGCTCCAGGCACTGAAGCTTTCTTT.

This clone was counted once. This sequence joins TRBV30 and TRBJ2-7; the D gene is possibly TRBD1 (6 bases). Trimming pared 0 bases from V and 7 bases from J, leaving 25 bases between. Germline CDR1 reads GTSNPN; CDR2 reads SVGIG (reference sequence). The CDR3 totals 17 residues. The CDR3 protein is CAWSVRVGSSGAKEQYF. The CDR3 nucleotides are TGTGCCTGGAGTGTAAGGGTCGGATCCTCAGGGGCAAAAGAGCAGTACTTC.

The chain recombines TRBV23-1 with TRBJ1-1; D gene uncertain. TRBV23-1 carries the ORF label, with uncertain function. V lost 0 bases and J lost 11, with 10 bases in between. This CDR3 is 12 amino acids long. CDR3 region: CASSQSRVRAFF. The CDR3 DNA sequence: TGCGCCAGCAGTCAATCGCGGGTCCGCGCTTTCTTT.

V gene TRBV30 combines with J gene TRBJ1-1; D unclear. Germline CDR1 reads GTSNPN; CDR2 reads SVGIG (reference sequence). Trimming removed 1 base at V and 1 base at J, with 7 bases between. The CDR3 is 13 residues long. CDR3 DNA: TGTGCCTGGAGTGAGGGCGGGAACACTGAAGCTTTCTTT. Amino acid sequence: CAWSEGGNTEAFF.

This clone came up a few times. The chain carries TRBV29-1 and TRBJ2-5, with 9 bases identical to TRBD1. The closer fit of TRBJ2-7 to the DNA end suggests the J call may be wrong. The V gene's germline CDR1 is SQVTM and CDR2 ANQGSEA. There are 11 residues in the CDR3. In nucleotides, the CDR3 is TGCAGCGCAGGACAGGGGTACGAGCAGTACTTC. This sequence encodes CSAGQGYEQYF.

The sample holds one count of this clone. This CDR3 reads CASSAAALGVYGYTF. The CDR3 nucleotides are TGTGCCAGCAGTGCCGCCGCCCTGGGGGTTTACGGCTACACCTTC. The V and J genes are TRBV6-1 and TRBJ1-2; D might be TRBD1 (5 bases). V shed 4 bases and J shed 8 bases, with 20 bases lying between them. The CDR3 is made up of 15 amino acids. Germline CDR1 reads MNHNS; CDR2 reads SASEGT.

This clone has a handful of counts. CDR3 sequence (DNA): TGCAGCGTTGTGTATTCGTACAATGAGCAGTTCTTC. Translation gives CSVVYSYNEQFF. The chain employs TRBV29-1 and TRBJ2-1; D not certain. CDR1 and CDR2 from the germline V gene are SQVTM and ANQGSEA. V was pared by 4 bases and J by 4 bases, with 8 bases between. The CDR3 contains 12 residues.

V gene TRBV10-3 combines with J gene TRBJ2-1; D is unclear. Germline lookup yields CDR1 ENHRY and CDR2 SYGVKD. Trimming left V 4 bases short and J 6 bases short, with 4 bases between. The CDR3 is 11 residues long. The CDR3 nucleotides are TGTGCCATCAGTGTTCTCAATGAGCAGTTCTTC. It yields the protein CAISVLNEQFF.

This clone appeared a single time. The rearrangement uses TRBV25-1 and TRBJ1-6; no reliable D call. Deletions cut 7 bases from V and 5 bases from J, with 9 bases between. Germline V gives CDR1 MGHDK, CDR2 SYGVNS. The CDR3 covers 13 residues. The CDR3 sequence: CASILADNSPLHF. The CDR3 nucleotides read TGTGCCAGCATCTTGGCTGATAATTCACCCCTCCACTTT.

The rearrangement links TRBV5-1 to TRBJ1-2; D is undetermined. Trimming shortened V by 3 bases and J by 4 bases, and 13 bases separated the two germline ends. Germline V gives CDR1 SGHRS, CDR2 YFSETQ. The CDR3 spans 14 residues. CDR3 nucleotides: TGCGCCAGCAGCTCGGACGGTGAAACCTATGGCTACACCTTC. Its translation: CASSSDGETYGYTF.

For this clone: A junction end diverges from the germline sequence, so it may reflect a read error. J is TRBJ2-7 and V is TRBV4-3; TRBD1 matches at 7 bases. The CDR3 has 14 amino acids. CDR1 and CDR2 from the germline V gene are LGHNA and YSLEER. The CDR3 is CASRQAGGSYEQYF. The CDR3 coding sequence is TGCGCCAGCAGACAAGCAGGGGGCTCCTACGAGCAGTACTTC.

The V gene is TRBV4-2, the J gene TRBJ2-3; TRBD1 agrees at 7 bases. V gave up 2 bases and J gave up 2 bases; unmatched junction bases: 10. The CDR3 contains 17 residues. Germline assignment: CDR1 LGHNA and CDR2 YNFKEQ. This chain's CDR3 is CASSQSPTRGNTDTQYF. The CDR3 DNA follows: TGTGCCAGCAGCCAATCCCCCACCAGGGGGAACACAGATACGCAGTATTTT.

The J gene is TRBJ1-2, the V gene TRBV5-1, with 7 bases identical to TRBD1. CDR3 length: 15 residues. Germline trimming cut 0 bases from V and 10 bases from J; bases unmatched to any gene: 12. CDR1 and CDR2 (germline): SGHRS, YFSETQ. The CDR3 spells CASSLGQGFPLDYTF. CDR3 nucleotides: TGCGCCAGCAGCTTGGGACAGGGCTTCCCTCTCGACTACACCTTC.

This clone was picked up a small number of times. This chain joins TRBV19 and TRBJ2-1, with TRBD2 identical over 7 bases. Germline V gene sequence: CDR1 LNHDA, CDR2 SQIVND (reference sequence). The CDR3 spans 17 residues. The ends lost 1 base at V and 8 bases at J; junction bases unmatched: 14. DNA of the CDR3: TGTGCCAGTAGTATAGCGATGAGCGGGGCCCGGGTGGATGAGCAGTTCTTC. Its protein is CASSIAMSGARVDEQFF.

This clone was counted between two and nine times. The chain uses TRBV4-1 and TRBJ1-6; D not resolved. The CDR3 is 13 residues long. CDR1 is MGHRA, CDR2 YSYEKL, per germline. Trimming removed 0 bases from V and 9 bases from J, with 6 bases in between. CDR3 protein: CASSQDPGSPLHF. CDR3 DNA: TGCGCCAGCAGCCAAGATCCGGGTTCACCCCTCCACTTT.

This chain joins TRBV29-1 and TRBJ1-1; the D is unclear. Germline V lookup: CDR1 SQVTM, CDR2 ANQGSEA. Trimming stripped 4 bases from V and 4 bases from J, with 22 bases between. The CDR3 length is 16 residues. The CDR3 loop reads CSVVPRISFVGTEAFF. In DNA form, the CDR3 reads TGCAGCGTTGTTCCCCGGATATCCTTCGTGGGCACTGAAGCTTTCTTT.

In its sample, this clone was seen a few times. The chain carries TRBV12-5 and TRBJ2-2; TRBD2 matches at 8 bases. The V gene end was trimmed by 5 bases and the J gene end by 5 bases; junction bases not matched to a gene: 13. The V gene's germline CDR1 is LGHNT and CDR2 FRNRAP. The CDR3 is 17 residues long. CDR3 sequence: CASGPGLSGGSTGELFF. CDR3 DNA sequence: TGTGCTAGTGGTCCGGGACTGAGCGGGGGCAGTACCGGGGAGCTGTTTTTT.

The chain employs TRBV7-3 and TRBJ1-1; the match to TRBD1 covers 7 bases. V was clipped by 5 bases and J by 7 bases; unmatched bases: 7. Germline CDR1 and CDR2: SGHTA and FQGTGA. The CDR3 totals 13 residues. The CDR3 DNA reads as TGTGCCAGCAGCCAGGACAGGACTGGTGAAGCTTTCTTT. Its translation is CASSQDRTGEAFF.

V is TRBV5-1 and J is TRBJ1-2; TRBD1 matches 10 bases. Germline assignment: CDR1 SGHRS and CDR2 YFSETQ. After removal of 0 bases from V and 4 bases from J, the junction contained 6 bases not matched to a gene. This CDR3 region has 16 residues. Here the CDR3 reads CASSLDTTGGVYGYTF. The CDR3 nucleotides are TGCGCCAGCAGCTTGGATACGACAGGGGGCGTCTATGGCTACACCTTC.

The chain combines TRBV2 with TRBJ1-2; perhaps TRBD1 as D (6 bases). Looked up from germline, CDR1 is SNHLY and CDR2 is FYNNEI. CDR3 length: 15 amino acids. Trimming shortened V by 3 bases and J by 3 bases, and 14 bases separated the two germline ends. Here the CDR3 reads CASSESGAEHYGYTF. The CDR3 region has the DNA TGTGCCAGCAGTGAGTCGGGGGCAGAACACTATGGCTACACCTTC.

The chain's CDR3 is CASSQEGGAGSPLHF. Here the CDR3 DNA reads TGTGCCAGCAGCCAAGAGGGGGGTGCGGGCTCACCCCTCCACTTT. V and J are TRBV14 and TRBJ1-6, with D maybe TRBD1 (5 bases). V shed 0 bases and J shed 10 bases, with 13 bases lying between them. This CDR3 spans 15 amino acids. CDR1 and CDR2 from the germline V gene are SGHDN and FVKESK.

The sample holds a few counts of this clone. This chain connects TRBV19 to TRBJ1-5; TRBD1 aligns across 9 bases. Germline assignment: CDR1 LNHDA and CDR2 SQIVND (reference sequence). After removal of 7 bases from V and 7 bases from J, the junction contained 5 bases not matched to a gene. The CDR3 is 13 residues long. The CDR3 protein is CASNGDRDQPQHF. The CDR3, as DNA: TGTGCCAGTAATGGGGACAGGGACCAGCCCCAGCATTTT.

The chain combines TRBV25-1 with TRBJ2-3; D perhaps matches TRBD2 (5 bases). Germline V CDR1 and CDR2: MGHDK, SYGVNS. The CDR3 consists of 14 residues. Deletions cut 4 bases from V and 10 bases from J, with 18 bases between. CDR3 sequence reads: CASSANTDFLAQYF. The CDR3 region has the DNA TGTGCCAGCAGTGCAAATACGGACTTTCTGGCGCAGTATTTT.

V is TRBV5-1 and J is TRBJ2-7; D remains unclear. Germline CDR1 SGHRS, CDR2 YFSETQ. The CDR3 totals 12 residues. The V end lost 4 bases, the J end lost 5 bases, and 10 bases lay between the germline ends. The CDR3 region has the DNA TGCGCCAGCAGCCCCGACCGTGACGAGCAGTACTTC. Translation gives CASSPDRDEQYF.